This T cell receptor beta chain came from a study of cytomegalovirus exposure and HLA in healthy donors. For the study at large: As an earlier analysis found, 150 million to 200 million T cells yielded about 120 million unique TCR beta sequences.

Regarding the study as a whole: Immune exposure information comprised only CMV serostatus. Some highly shared sequence variants likely arose as a pipeline artifact.

Vbeta (60) and Jbeta (13) primers were used in the PCR. TCRdb's copy holds only in-frame clones and misses some; the assay was immunoSEQ multiplex PCR. The sample spans 90,000 to 150,000 clones; the ten largest clones claim 3% to 4.5%. The CDR3 spans 12 residues. Germline V gene lookup returns CDR1 LNHDA and CDR2 SQIVND (reference sequence). With 10 bases clipped from V and 2 bases from J, the junction kept 5 bases outside the gene matches. Turning to this clone: Antigen specificity is unknown.

The receptor was isolated from a man younger than 30 in good health and CMV-seronegative. The sample comprised PBMCs. The J gene is TRBJ2-7, the V gene TRBV19; 7 nucleotides align to TRBD1. The CDR3 here is CATGQAPYEQYF. The CDR3 nucleotides read TGTGCCACAGGACAGGCTCCCTACGAGCAGTACTTC.